This T cell receptor beta chain came from a study of T cells expressing NK-cell markers. Germline loops: CDR1 MNHNS, CDR2 SASEGT. The CDR3 contains 15 residues. TCRdb reprocessed the 5' RACE reads; each CDR3 protein has one entry and no DNA is given. The sample's table shows hundreds of thousands of distinct CDR3 sequences. The receptor was isolated from a woman between 18 and 70 years old in good health. This chain uses TRBV6-1 with TRBJ2-4; as DNA is missing, the TRBD1 call by TCRdb cannot be tested. The specimen was blood T cells: a sorted CD56 or NKG2C T cell subset, CD4+ or CD8+ T cells, or bulk PBMC T cells (not recorded which). The CDR3: CASSPDRGAKNIQYF.